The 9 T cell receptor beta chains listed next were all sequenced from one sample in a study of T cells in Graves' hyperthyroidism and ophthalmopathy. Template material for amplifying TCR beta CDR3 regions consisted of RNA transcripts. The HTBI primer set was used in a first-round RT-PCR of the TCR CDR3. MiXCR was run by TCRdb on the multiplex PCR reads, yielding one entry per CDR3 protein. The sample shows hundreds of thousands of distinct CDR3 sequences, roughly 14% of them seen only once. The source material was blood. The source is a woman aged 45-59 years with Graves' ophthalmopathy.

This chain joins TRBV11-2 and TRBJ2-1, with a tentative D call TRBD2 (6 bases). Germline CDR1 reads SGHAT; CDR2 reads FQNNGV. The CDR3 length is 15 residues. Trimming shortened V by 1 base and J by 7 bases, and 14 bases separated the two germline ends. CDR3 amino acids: CASSLGAGRRNEQFF. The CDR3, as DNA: TGTGCCAGCAGCTTAGGGGCGGGACGTCGGAATGAGCAGTTCTTC.

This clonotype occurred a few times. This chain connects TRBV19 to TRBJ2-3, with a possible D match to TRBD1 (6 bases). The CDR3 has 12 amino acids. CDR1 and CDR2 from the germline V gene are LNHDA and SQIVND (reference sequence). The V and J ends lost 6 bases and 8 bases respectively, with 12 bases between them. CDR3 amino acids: CASRFTGSTQYF. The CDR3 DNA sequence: TGTGCCAGTAGATTCACAGGGAGTACGCAGTATTTT.

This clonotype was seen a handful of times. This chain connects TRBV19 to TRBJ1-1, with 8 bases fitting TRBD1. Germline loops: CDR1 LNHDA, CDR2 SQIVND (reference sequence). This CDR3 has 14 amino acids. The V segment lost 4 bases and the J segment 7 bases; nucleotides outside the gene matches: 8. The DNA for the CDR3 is TGTGCCAGTAGTACGGTGTCCGGACAGGGTGAAGCTTTCTTT. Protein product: CASSTVSGQGEAFF.

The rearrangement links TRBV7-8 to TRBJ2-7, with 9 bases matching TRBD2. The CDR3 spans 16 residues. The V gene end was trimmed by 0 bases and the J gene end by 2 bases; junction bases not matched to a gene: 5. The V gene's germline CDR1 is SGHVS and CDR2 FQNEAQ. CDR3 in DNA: TGTGCCAGCAGCTTAGCGCCGCGACTAGCGGCCTACGAGCAGTACTTC. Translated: CASSLAPRLAAYEQYF.

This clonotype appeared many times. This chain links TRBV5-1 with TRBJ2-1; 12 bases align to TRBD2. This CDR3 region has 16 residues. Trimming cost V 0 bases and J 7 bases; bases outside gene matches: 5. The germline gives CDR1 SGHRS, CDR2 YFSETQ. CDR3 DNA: TGCGCCAGCAGCTTGGAAGCCACTAGCGGGAGGAATGAGCAGTTCTTC. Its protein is CASSLEATSGRNEQFF.

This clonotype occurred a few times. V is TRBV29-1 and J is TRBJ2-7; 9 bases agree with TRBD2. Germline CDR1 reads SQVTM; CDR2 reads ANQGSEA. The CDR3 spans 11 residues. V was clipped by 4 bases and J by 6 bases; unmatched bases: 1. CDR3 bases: TGCAGCGTTGCAGCGGGAGGCGAGCAGTACTTC. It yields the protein CSVAAGGEQYF.

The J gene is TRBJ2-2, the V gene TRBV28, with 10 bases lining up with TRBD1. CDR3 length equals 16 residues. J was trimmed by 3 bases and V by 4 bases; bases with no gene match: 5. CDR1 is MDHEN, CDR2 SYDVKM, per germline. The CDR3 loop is CASSSGGQGYTGELFF. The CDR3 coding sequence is TGTGCCAGCAGTTCGGGGGGACAGGGGTACACCGGGGAGCTGTTTTTT.

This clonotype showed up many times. The CDR3 is CASSPDFGRKNNEQFF. For the CDR3, the DNA is TGTGCCAGCAGCCCAGACTTCGGGCGGAAAAACAATGAGCAGTTCTTC. The chain has TRBV4-2 and TRBJ2-1; D not certain. Between the trimmed V and J ends, which lost 4 bases and 5 bases, there was a span of 18 bases. CDR1 and CDR2 from the germline V gene are LGHNA and YNFKEQ. The CDR3 length is 16 residues.

The CDR3 loop reads CASSLTGIDSSNTGELFF. The DNA of the CDR3 is TGTGCCAGCAGCTTAACTGGGATAGACAGTTCGAACACCGGGGAGCTGTTTTTT. The chain has TRBV7-3 and TRBJ2-2; possible D gene TRBD1, 5 bases. Between the trimmed V and J ends, which lost 0 bases and 0 bases, there was a span of 14 bases. Germline CDR1 is SGHTA and CDR2 is FQGTGA. The CDR3 is made up of 18 amino acids.